This T cell receptor beta chain was found in a study of T cell responses to AZD1222 COVID-19 vaccine. At the level of the study: Second-dose recipients at about 4 or about 12 weeks were treated as one pooled group. Notes on the study in general: Baseline serology detected seropositivity in only five or six AZD1222 recipients. Spike-specific TCRs gained breadth and depth after people received two AZD1222 doses. The donor cohort was predominantly white British with a female majority, and clonal diversity may have been underestimated.

Using immunoSEQ multiplex PCR, the repertoire was profiled, and TCRdb retains in-frame clones only, with some absent. The data show 66,000 or so clones, with more than 85% seen just once and roughly 17% held by the top ten. As for this clone: As yet, its antigen is unknown.

There are 14 residues in the CDR3. With V trimmed by 6 bases and J by 5 bases, 5 bases remained unmatched. Germline V gene lookup returns CDR1 MNHEY and CDR2 SMNVEV (reference sequence). The specimen comprised peripheral blood, sampled on day 0 of AZD1222 vaccination. The chain links TRBV27 to TRBJ1-1; 11 bases are shared with TRBD1. This receptor was taken from an adult in good health. The CDR3 nucleotides are TGTGCCAGCAGACTTGGGACAGGGGGAACTGAAGCTTTCTTT. It encodes CASRLGTGGTEAFF.